One sample yielded the 18 T cell receptor beta chains listed below, sequenced in a study of PD-1 blockade in classical Hodgkin lymphoma. Clones were sequenced by immunoSEQ multiplex PCR, and TCRdb holds only the in-frame ones, with some missing. Found here are thousands of clones, 55% to 75% of them singletons; the top ten hold roughly 32%. Brentuximab vedotin exposure varied among the patients, all of whom had relapsed after autologous stem cell transplantation. Researchers pulled CD8+ T cells out of thawed PBMCs using magnetic negative selection. The sample in question was CD8+ T cells from blood, obtained at baseline. These receptors all come from a human donor with classical Hodgkin lymphoma.

The genes are TRBV10-3 and TRBJ2-3, with 8 bases aligning to TRBD2. With 8 bases clipped from V and 4 bases from J, the junction kept 26 bases outside the gene matches. Germline V gene sequence: CDR1 ENHRY, CDR2 SYGVKD. The CDR3 loop spans 20 amino acids. The CDR3 DNA is TGTGCCATCCAAAGCTCCATATCGACTAAGCGGGGGCGGATTGCAGATACGCAGTATTTT. This gives the protein CAIQSSISTKRGRIADTQYF.

This clone was seen more than once but under ten times. The V call is TRBV11-3, the J call TRBJ2-2; possibly TRBD1 for D (5 bases). V was trimmed by 1 base and J by 2 bases, leaving 11 bases between them. The germline V gene encodes CDR1 SGHNT and CDR2 YENEEA. This CDR3 spans 16 amino acids. The CDR3 is CASSLVVGLNTGELFF. The CDR3 DNA is TGTGCCAGCAGCTTAGTGGTGGGGCTAAACACCGGGGAGCTGTTTTTT. Variable domain in full (rest from reference TRBV11-3 and TRBJ2-2): EAGVVQSPRYKIIEKKQPVAFWCNPISGHNTLYWYLQNLGQGPELLIRYENEEAVDDSQLPKDRFSAERLKGVDSTLKIQPAELGDSAVYLCASSLVVGLNTGELFFGEGSRLTVL.

The V gene is TRBV4-3, the J gene TRBJ1-2; no reliable D call. The CDR3 consists of 16 residues. Germline CDR1 reads LGHNA; CDR2 reads YSLEER. V was clipped by 0 bases and J by 8 bases, with 19 bases between them. The CDR3 reads CASSQDRGIPLWGYTF. The CDR3 bases are TGCGCCAGCAGCCAAGATAGAGGGATCCCCCTATGGGGCTACACCTTC.

V usage is TRBV7-3 and J usage is TRBJ2-5; tentatively, D is TRBD1 (6 bases). The ends were cut back, 5 bases at V and 2 bases at J, with 12 bases in the middle. The CDR3 spans 14 residues. Germline V gives CDR1 SGHTA, CDR2 FQGTGA. The CDR3 DNA sequence: TGTGCCAGCAGCCCTAGGGGGTCGCAAGAGACCCAGTACTTC. This gives the protein CASSPRGSQETQYF. Variable domain in full (rest from reference TRBV7-3 and TRBJ2-5): GAGVSQTPSNKVTEKGKYVELRCDPISGHTALYWYRQSLGQGPEFLIYFQGTGAADDSGLPNDRFFAVRPEGSVSTLKIQRTERGDSAVYLCASSPRGSQETQYFGPGTRLLVL.

The V call is TRBV25-1, the J call TRBJ1-4; D uncertain. CDR1 is MGHDK and CDR2 is SYGVNS in the germline V gene. The CDR3 has 10 amino acids. Deletions cut 3 bases from V and 7 bases from J, with 0 bases between. The CDR3 spells CASSDEKLFF. The CDR3 region has the DNA TGTGCCAGCAGTGATGAAAAACTGTTTTTT.

This clone was seen a single time. The genes are TRBV4-1 and TRBJ1-2; maybe TRBD1 (5 bases). Germline lookup yields CDR1 MGHRA and CDR2 YSYEKL. V lost 4 bases and J 2 bases, leaving 11 bases between the germline ends. This CDR3 contains 14 residues. CDR3 in DNA: TGCGCCAGCAGCCGACCGGGGGAGAACTATGGCTACACCTTC. Protein: CASSRPGENYGYTF.

The chain uses TRBV5-2 and TRBJ1-1; the D segment call TRBD1 is taken from the table without a DNA check. TRBV5-2 is labeled a pseudogene. CDR3 size: 16 residues. For the CDR3, the DNA is TGTGCCAGCAGCCCCGGGACAGGGGGGTTAAACACTGAAGCTTTCTTT. It codes for CASSPGTGGLNTEAFF.

This chain connects TRBV6-5 to TRBJ1-1, with D unclear. The CDR3 is 14 amino acids. The germline V gene encodes CDR1 MNHEY and CDR2 SVGAGI. The V end lost 0 bases, the J end lost 1 base, and 6 bases lay between the germline ends. In DNA, the CDR3 is TGTGCCAGCAGTTACTCCCCGGGGAACACTGAAGCTTTCTTT. Protein: CASSYSPGNTEAFF.

The rearrangement joins TRBV6-7 to TRBJ2-5, with no clear D. TRBV6-7 is an ORF, and what it does is uncertain. This CDR3 has 16 amino acids. V was pared by 7 bases and J by 0 bases, with 18 bases between. The CDR3: CASNLRIPSDQETQYF. In DNA, the CDR3 is TGTGCCAGCAATTTACGGATACCGAGCGACCAAGAGACCCAGTACTTC.

This clone is a singleton in its sample. The V gene is TRBV11-3, the J gene TRBJ1-5; no definite D call. CDR3 length: 14 amino acids. In germline, CDR1 is SGHNT, CDR2 YENEEA. V lost 1 base, J lost 3 bases, and 7 bases lay in between. The CDR3 DNA reads TGTGCCAGCAGCTTAGCAGGTTTCAATCAGCCCCAGCATTTT. Translation: CASSLAGFNQPQHF.

This clone showed up just a few times. The genes are TRBV4-2 and TRBJ2-7; the D gene is possibly TRBD2 (6 bases). The CDR3 totals 15 residues. Germline-derived CDR1 and CDR2 are LGHNA and YNFKEQ. The ends were cut back, 4 bases at V and 2 bases at J, with 15 bases in the middle. DNA for the CDR3: TGTGCCAGCAGCCTACTAGGAGGGGCGACCTACGAGCAGTACTTC. Translation gives CASSLLGGATYEQYF.

This clone was recorded a few times. The chain joins TRBV6-6 to TRBJ1-2; a possible D gene is TRBD1 (5 bases). The CDR3 extends over 13 amino acids. The V gene lost 2 bases and the J gene lost 5 bases, with 9 bases spanning the gap. The germline CDR1 and CDR2 sequences are MNHNY and SVGAGI (reference sequence). The DNA of the CDR3 is TGTGCCAGCAGTTACGGGGGAAAATATGGCTACACCTTC. The encoded protein is CASSYGGKYGYTF.

The chain links TRBV19 to TRBJ2-5; a possible D gene is TRBD1 (6 bases). Germline lookup yields CDR1 LNHDA and CDR2 SQIVND (reference sequence). V was shortened by 1 base and J by 4 bases, with 13 bases between the two germline ends. This CDR3 has 15 amino acids. The CDR3 protein is CASSIGTGMGETQYF. DNA of the CDR3: TGTGCCAGTAGTATAGGCACAGGGATGGGAGAGACCCAGTACTTC.

The chain recombines TRBV7-2 with TRBJ2-1, with TRBD2 as a possible D gene (6 bases). Germline lookup yields CDR1 SGHTA and CDR2 FQGNSA. V dropped 3 bases and J dropped 5 bases, with 14 bases sitting between them. CDR3 length: 15 residues. CDR3 DNA: TGTGCCAGCAGCTTTTTGTGGGAGGCAAACAATGAGCAGTTCTTC. Protein sequence: CASSFLWEANNEQFF.

The table lists this clone with a few counts. The chain joins TRBV6-6 to TRBJ2-4, with unresolved D. V was pared by 5 bases and J by 1 base, with 12 bases between. The germline gives CDR1 MNHNY, CDR2 SVGAGI (reference sequence). The CDR3 contains 15 residues. The CDR3 bases are TGTGCCAGCAGTCCTAGAGATGGGGCCAAAAACATTCAGTACTTC. Its translation is CASSPRDGAKNIQYF.

The J gene is TRBJ1-5, the V gene TRBV4-2, with no clear D. The CDR3 length is 17 residues. The V end lost 0 bases, the J end lost 5 bases, and 17 bases lay between the germline ends. Germline V gives CDR1 LGHNA, CDR2 YNFKEQ. The CDR3 DNA reads as TGTGCCAGCAGCCAAGATTGGACTCAGATCGGGGATCAGCCCCAGCATTTT. As protein: CASSQDWTQIGDQPQHF.

This clone was observed a few times. The CDR3 sequence is CASSYSQDTEAFF. CDR3 coding DNA: TGTGCCAGCAGTTACAGCCAGGACACTGAAGCTTTCTTT. J is TRBJ1-1 and V is TRBV6-6; D not certain. V was pared by 2 bases and J by 3 bases, with 7 bases between. The CDR3 length is 13 residues. Germline assignment: CDR1 MNHNY and CDR2 SVGAGI (reference sequence).

The rearrangement uses TRBV11-2 and TRBJ1-4, with D perhaps TRBD1 (6 bases). The V and J ends lost 1 base and 8 bases respectively, with 14 bases between them. Germline V CDR1 and CDR2: SGHAT, FQNNGV. The CDR3 has 15 residues. This chain's CDR3 is CASSLGQGRREKLFF. DNA of the CDR3: TGTGCCAGCAGCTTAGGGCAGGGGCGACGAGAAAAACTGTTTTTT.